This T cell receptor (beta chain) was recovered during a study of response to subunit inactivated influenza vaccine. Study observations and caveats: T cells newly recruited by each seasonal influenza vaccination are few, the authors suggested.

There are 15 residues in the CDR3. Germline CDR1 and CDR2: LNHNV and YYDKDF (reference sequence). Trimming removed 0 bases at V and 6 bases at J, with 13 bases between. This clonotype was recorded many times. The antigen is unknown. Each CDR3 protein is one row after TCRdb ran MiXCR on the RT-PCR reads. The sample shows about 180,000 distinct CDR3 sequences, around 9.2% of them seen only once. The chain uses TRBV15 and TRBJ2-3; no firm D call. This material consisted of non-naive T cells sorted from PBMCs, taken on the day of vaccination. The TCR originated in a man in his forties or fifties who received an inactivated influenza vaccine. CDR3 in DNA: TGTGCCACCAGCAGAGATGTGGGATCGGTGGATACGCAGTATTTT. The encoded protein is CATSRDVGSVDTQYF.